This TCR beta chain was identified in a study of cytomegalovirus exposure and HLA in healthy donors. Study-wide points: It was reported that the classifier diagnosed cytomegalovirus status with high specificity and sensitivity in both the original and validation cohorts. Specific recognition of CMV antigens was confirmed in vitro for three chains (all CMV-associated).

The repertoire was sequenced with immunoSEQ multiplex PCR; TCRdb's copy has only in-frame clones and lacks some. The sample records over 50,000 clones, 90% to 97% being singletons. Notes on this clone: Its antigen remains unknown.

Germline-derived CDR1 and CDR2 are MNHEY and SMNVEV (reference sequence). CDR3 length: 13 amino acids. V was pared by 0 bases and J by 4 bases, with 6 bases between. The rearrangement joins TRBV27 to TRBJ1-2, with D possibly matching TRBD1 (5 bases). This receptor was taken from a woman aged 18-35 years in good health and CMV-seronegative. The sample consisted of PBMCs. CDR3 nucleotides: TGTGCCAGCAGTTTATCGGGGGGCTATGGCTACACCTTC. Amino acid sequence: CASSLSGGYGYTF.